These 24 T cell receptor beta chains share one sample of origin, sequenced in a study of shared clonotypes between healthy human individuals. Terminally differentiated effector memory CD45RA+ cells were excluded by CCR7 positive selection of CD45RO-negative cells. Sequenced by immunoSEQ multiplex PCR; TCRdb stores in-frame clones only, minus some. Altogether about 1,900,000 clones are present, about 95% being singletons, with the ten largest covering 0.9% to 1.5%. The sample taken for sequencing was naive CD8+ T cells sorted from blood. Receptors were obtained from a man aged 18 to 29 in good health.

As DNA, the CDR3 is TGTGCCAGCAGCGACGATGGACTAGCGGGGCTCGTAACCACAGATACGCAGTATTTT. Amino acid sequence: CASSDDGLAGLVTTDTQYF. The chain couples TRBV2 to TRBJ2-3; 12 bases are a match to TRBD2. The ends lost 6 bases at V and 2 bases at J; junction bases unmatched: 15. CDR1 is SNHLY and CDR2 is FYNNEI in the germline V gene. This CDR3 is built from 19 residues.

This rearrangement joins TRBV12-5 to TRBJ2-6, with D hard to call. Germline V gives CDR1 LGHNT, CDR2 FRNRAP. This CDR3 region has 14 residues. V was shortened by 2 bases and J by 2 bases, with 4 bases between the two germline ends. This CDR3 reads CASGLYPGANVLTF. DNA for the CDR3: TGTGCTAGTGGTTTGTACCCTGGGGCCAACGTCCTGACTTTC.

The chain employs TRBV11-2 and TRBJ2-3; D is uncertain. V lost 6 bases and J lost 3, with 4 bases in between. Per the germline V gene, CDR1 is SGHAT and CDR2 is FQNNGV. The CDR3 contains 11 residues. CDR3 nucleotide sequence: TGTGCCAGCAGGTCAACAGATACGCAGTATTTT. Translating it yields CASRSTDTQYF.

The rearrangement joins TRBV5-1 to TRBJ2-7; 7 positions match TRBD2. Unmatched junction bases numbered 14, after V lost 9 bases and J lost 5 bases. CDR3 size: 14 residues. From germline, CDR1 is SGHRS and CDR2 YFSETQ. Here the CDR3 DNA reads TGCGCCACCCAGGCCTTTCGGCGGGAGAACGAGCAGTACTTC. This sequence encodes CATQAFRRENEQYF.

About this clone: Other nucleotide sequences from this sample produce the same CDR3. The rearrangement uses TRBV4-3 and TRBJ2-1; no clear D gene. Trimming removed 3 bases at V and 0 bases at J, with 12 bases between. Per germline, CDR1 LGHNA and CDR2 YSLEER. CDR3 length: 16 amino acids. The CDR3 is CASSQDSPSSYNEQFF. CDR3 in DNA: TGCGCCAGCAGCCAGGATAGCCCTAGCTCCTACAATGAGCAGTTCTTC.

The chain links TRBV9 to TRBJ2-1; a weak D match, TRBD1 (5 bases). Germline V gene lookup returns CDR1 SGDLS and CDR2 YYNGEE. Trimming removed 1 base at V and 2 bases at J, with 10 bases between. CDR3 length: 15 residues. The CDR3 spells CASSVWGGTYNEQFF. DNA of the CDR3: TGTGCCAGCAGCGTATGGGGCGGAACCTACAATGAGCAGTTCTTC.

The chain uses TRBV19 and TRBJ1-2, with TRBD1 as a possible D gene (6 bases). The germline V gene encodes CDR1 LNHDA and CDR2 SQIVND (reference sequence). The V and J ends lost 7 bases and 1 base respectively, with 10 bases between them. The CDR3 loop spans 13 amino acids. CDR3 DNA: TGTGCCAGTACTTGGGACAATAACTATGGCTACACCTTC. It codes for CASTWDNNYGYTF.

The rearrangement uses TRBV13 and TRBJ2-5; tentatively, D is TRBD1 (5 bases). The CDR3 spans 15 residues. V was clipped by 5 bases and J by 2 bases, with 15 bases between them. The germline V gene has CDR1 PRHDT and CDR2 FYEKMQ (reference sequence). The CDR3 loop reads CASSPTPGNQETQYF. In DNA form, the CDR3 reads TGTGCCAGCAGCCCGACGCCAGGGAATCAAGAGACCCAGTACTTC.

The genes are TRBV10-1 and TRBJ1-6; 7 bases map to TRBD1. The CDR3 sequence is 14 residues long. The germline gives CDR1 WNHNN, CDR2 SYGVQD (reference sequence). V gave up 3 bases and J gave up 9 bases; unmatched junction bases: 5. The CDR3 reads CASSERPGGSPLHF. As DNA, the CDR3 is TGCGCCAGCAGTGAACGGCCAGGGGGTTCACCCCTCCACTTT.

The rearrangement joins TRBV10-3 to TRBJ1-2, with 10 bases aligning to TRBD1. J was trimmed by 0 bases and V by 4 bases; bases with no gene match: 8. The CDR3 is made up of 17 amino acids. CDR1 is ENHRY, CDR2 SYGVKD, per germline. The CDR3 loop is CAISVGDRGHSNYGYTF. CDR3 coding DNA: TGTGCCATCAGTGTCGGGGACAGGGGACACTCTAACTATGGCTACACCTTC.

This sequence joins TRBV7-2 and TRBJ2-1; 7 bases agree with TRBD1. CDR3 length: 15 residues. CDR1 is SGHTA and CDR2 is FQGNSA in the germline V gene. V shed 3 bases, J shed 2 bases, and the junction held 4 bases outside the gene matches. Here the CDR3 reads CASSLVQGAYNEQFF. Written as DNA, the CDR3 is TGTGCCAGCAGCTTGGTGCAGGGGGCCTACAATGAGCAGTTCTTC. The full variable domain, its missing parts supplied by reference TRBV7-2 and TRBJ2-1, is GAGVSQSPSNKVTEKGKDVELRCDPISGHTALYWYRQSLGQGLEFLIYFQGNSAPDKSGLPSDRFSAERTGGSVSTLTIQRTQQEDSAVYLCASSLVQGAYNEQFFGPGTRLTVL.

V usage is TRBV7-9 and J usage is TRBJ1-4, with D unclear. The CDR3 sequence is 15 residues long. In germline, CDR1 is SEHNR, CDR2 FQNEAQ (reference sequence). V gave up 3 bases and J gave up 7 bases, with 15 bases separating them. The CDR3: CASSFVQMEGEKLFF. CDR3 nucleotide sequence: TGTGCCAGCAGCTTTGTGCAAATGGAGGGTGAAAAACTGTTTTTT.

The gene calls are TRBV6-1 and TRBJ1-4; D might be TRBD1 (5 bases). Trimming took 4 bases from V and 4 from J, leaving 13 bases between them. This CDR3 is 15 amino acids long. Germline-derived CDR1 and CDR2 are MNHNS and SASEGT. In nucleotides, the CDR3 is TGTGCCAGCAGTGGGTACCAGGGACTTAATGAAAAACTGTTTTTT. Translated: CASSGYQGLNEKLFF.

The chain is built from TRBV11-2 and TRBJ2-7; 8 bases fit TRBD1. This CDR3 is built from 14 residues. The V segment lost 5 bases and the J segment 1 base; nucleotides outside the gene matches: 4. CDR1 and CDR2 (germline): SGHAT, FQNNGV. For the CDR3, the DNA is TGTGCCAGCAGCGCCCGACAGGGGTCCTACGAGCAGTACTTC. It encodes CASSARQGSYEQYF.

V and J are TRBV7-9 and TRBJ2-2; 11 nucleotides agree with TRBD2. The CDR3 consists of 18 residues. The J segment lost 5 bases and the V segment lost 5 bases, leaving 13 bases of the junction unmatched. Germline loops: CDR1 SEHNR, CDR2 FQNEAQ (reference sequence). CDR3 loop: CASSPTSGATSSTGELFF. Here the CDR3 DNA reads TGTGCCAGCAGCCCGACTAGCGGGGCGACCTCGAGTACCGGGGAGCTGTTTTTT.

The chain recombines TRBV19 with TRBJ1-1; D is unresolved. This CDR3 comprises 14 residues. V was clipped by 3 bases and J by 1 base, with 9 bases between them. Germline values: CDR1 LNHDA, CDR2 SQIVND (reference sequence). CDR3 sequence reads: CASSIPRRNTEAFF. The CDR3 nucleotides are TGTGCCAGTAGTATCCCGCGTCGGAACACTGAAGCTTTCTTT.

A note on this clone: The sample has other DNA sequences that encode this CDR3 too. CDR3 sequence reads: CASSFTGGSGELFF. For the CDR3, the DNA is TGTGCCAGCAGTTTCACAGGGGGCAGCGGGGAGCTGTTTTTT. This sequence joins TRBV27 and TRBJ2-2; 9 bases are a match to TRBD1. The CDR3 loop spans 14 amino acids. V lost 3 bases and J lost 7; bases outside the gene matches: 3. Per the germline V gene, CDR1 is MNHEY and CDR2 is SMNVEV (reference sequence).

This sequence joins TRBV6-1 and TRBJ1-5; possible D gene TRBD1, 6 bases. This CDR3 comprises 14 residues. The germline CDR1 and CDR2 sequences are MNHNS and SASEGT. The ends were cut back, 2 bases at V and 3 bases at J, with 8 bases in the middle. CDR3 region: CASSEQGYNQPQHF. The CDR3 DNA follows: TGTGCCAGCAGTGAACAGGGGTACAATCAGCCCCAGCATTTT.

The chain combines TRBV27 with TRBJ2-7; no reliable D call. Germline loops: CDR1 MNHEY, CDR2 SMNVEV (reference sequence). This CDR3 contains 13 residues. Deletions cut 3 bases from V and 7 bases from J, with 13 bases between. CDR3 sequence (DNA): TGTGCCAGCAGTTTCCTCTGCCCGCGAGAGCAGTACTTC. It yields the protein CASSFLCPREQYF.

V gene TRBV4-1 combines with J gene TRBJ2-7; D is perhaps TRBD1 or TRBD2 (5 bases each). This CDR3 region has 15 residues. Per the germline V gene, CDR1 is MGHRA and CDR2 is YSYEKL. V was cut by 1 base and J by 5 bases, with 15 bases left in between. This chain's CDR3 is CASSQVAGSIHEQYF. CDR3 coding DNA: TGCGCCAGCAGCCAAGTTGCAGGGAGCATCCACGAGCAGTACTTC.

The chain combines TRBV19 with TRBJ1-5; D may be TRBD1 (5 bases). Germline V gives CDR1 LNHDA, CDR2 SQIVND (reference sequence). The CDR3 length is 18 residues. V lost 6 bases to trimming and J lost 6 bases, with 27 bases between them. CDR3 DNA: TGTGCCAGTAGCCCGGGACCGCGGTTGGGGTATTGGGGTCAGCCCCAGCATTTT. Its protein product is CASSPGPRLGYWGQPQHF.

DNA for the CDR3: TGTGCCAGCAGCCAGTACCGGGACAGGGCTGTCGGCTACACCTTC. Its protein is CASSQYRDRAVGYTF. The chain employs TRBV14 and TRBJ1-2; 9 bases match TRBD1. The CDR3 is made up of 15 amino acids. Per the germline V gene, CDR1 is SGHDN and CDR2 is FVKESK. V shed 3 bases, J shed 8 bases, and the junction held 10 bases outside the gene matches.

The V gene is TRBV7-9, the J gene TRBJ2-5; the match to TRBD1 covers 8 bases. The germline gives CDR1 SEHNR, CDR2 FQNEAQ (reference sequence). This CDR3 is 15 amino acids long. The trim removed 5 bases at V and 1 base at J, leaving 6 bases unmatched. The CDR3 sequence: CASSRTGGIQETQYF. The CDR3 DNA follows: TGTGCCAGCAGCCGAACAGGGGGGATCCAAGAGACCCAGTACTTC.

The chain joins TRBV28 to TRBJ2-2, with TRBD1 identical over 8 bases. Germline V gene data show CDR1 as MDHEN and CDR2 as SYDVKM. The V and J ends lost 3 bases and 6 bases, in that order; junction bases with no gene match: 3. The CDR3 consists of 14 residues. This chain's CDR3 is CASSFGQGPGELFF. The CDR3 DNA follows: TGTGCCAGCAGTTTTGGACAGGGCCCCGGGGAGCTGTTTTTT.